This TCR beta chain is from a study of cytomegalovirus exposure and HLA in healthy donors. Overall study results and limits: In a later analysis, several top co-occurrence clusters appeared linked to parvovirus B19, influenza, CMV and Epstein-Barr virus. Later analysis showed TCR association rates varying by HLA locus, highest for DRB1 and lowest for HLA-C. In a later analysis, HLA-associated beta chains showed higher expansion and lower generation probabilities than comparable chains.

Germline-derived CDR1 and CDR2 are ENHRY and SYGVKD. This CDR3 has 15 amino acids. With 6 bases clipped from V and 2 bases from J, the junction kept 10 bases outside the gene matches. Of note for this clone: Its target is unknown.

PCR employed 60 Vbeta and 13 Jbeta primers. The assay was immunoSEQ multiplex PCR, and TCRdb's table has in-frame clones only and misses some. Here the sample spans roughly 180,000 clones, roughly 75% being singletons. The receptor was isolated from a woman aged 40 to 50 in good health and CMV-seropositive. The source material was PBMCs. The J gene is TRBJ2-7, the V gene TRBV10-3; 7 nucleotides agree with TRBD1. For the CDR3, the DNA is TGTGCCATCAGCCCCCACGGACAGGAAGCCTACGAGCAGTACTTC. Encoded protein: CAISPHGQEAYEQYF.